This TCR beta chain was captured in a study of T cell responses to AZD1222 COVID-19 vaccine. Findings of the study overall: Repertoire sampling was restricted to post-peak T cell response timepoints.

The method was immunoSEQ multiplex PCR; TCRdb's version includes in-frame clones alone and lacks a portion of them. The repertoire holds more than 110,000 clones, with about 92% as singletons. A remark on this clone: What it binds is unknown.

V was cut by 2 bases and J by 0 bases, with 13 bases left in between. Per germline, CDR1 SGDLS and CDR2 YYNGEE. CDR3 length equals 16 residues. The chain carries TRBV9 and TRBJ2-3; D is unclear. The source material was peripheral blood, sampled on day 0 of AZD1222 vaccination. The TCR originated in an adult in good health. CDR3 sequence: CASSVLQSTSTDTQYF. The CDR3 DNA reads TGTGCCAGCAGCGTGTTACAGTCCACTAGCACAGATACGCAGTATTTT.